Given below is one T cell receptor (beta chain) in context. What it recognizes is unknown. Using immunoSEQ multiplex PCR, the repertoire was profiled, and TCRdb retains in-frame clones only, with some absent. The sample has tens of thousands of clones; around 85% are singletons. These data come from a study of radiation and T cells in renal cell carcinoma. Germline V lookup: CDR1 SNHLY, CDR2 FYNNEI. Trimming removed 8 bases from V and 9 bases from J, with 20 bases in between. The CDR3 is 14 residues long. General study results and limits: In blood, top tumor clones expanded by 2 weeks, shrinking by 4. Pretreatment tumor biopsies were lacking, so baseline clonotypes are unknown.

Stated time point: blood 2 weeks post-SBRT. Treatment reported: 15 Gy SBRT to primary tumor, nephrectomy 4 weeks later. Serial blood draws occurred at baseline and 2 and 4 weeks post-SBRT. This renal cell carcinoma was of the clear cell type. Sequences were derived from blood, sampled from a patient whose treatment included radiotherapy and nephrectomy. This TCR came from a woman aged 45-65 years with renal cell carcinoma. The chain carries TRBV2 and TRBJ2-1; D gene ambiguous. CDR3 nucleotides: TGTGCCAGCGTCGGGCGAGGATTAGACTCTGAGCAGTTCTTC. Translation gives CASVGRGLDSEQFF.